This TCR beta chain was captured in a study of OX40 agonist ivuxolimab in advanced cancers. About this clone itself: The antigen remains undetermined.

The V and J ends lost 0 bases and 8 bases respectively, with 17 bases between them. The germline CDR1 and CDR2 sequences are MGHRA and YSYEKL. The CDR3 sequence is 16 residues long. Sequenced by immunoSEQ multiplex PCR; TCRdb stores in-frame clones only, minus some. The data show tens of thousands of clones, about 87% seen once. Study-level points and caveats: There was clonal expansion of CD4+ and CD8+ blood T cells by week 6 at 0.1 to 3.0 mg/kg.

This clonotype originated in an adult with an advanced solid tumor such as melanoma, head and neck, liver or kidney cancer. Specimen: CD4+ or CD8+ T cells sorted from blood, collected in a trial of the OX40 agonist ivuxolimab. The chain uses TRBV4-1 and TRBJ2-1; D gene uncertain. The CDR3 spells CASSQEVRPPRDEQFF. As DNA, the CDR3 is TGCGCCAGCAGCCAAGAGGTCAGGCCCCCCCGGGATGAGCAGTTCTTC.